This T cell receptor (beta chain) was observed in a study of read filtering for tumor transcriptome and immune sequencing. The germline V and J ends were trimmed by 5 bases and 2 bases, with 13 bases remaining between them. This CDR3 has 16 residues. This clonotype was seen repeatedly, ten times or more. This library used around 400 ng RNA and molecular barcoded adaptors spanning alpha/delta and beta/gamma chains. In TCRdb, the reads were re-called with MiXCR into one record per CDR3 protein. The repertoire holds about 86,000 distinct CDR3 sequences, with over 9% as singletons. This receptor was taken from a donor at least 40 years old with multiple myeloma. This rearrangement joins TRBV12-3 or TRBV12-4 to TRBJ2-6, with D hard to call. Material for sequencing was a population of CD138-negative cells sorted from bone marrow. This CDR3 reads CASSRPPGAGANVLTF. In nucleotides, the CDR3 is TGTGCCAGCAGTCGACCTCCTGGGGCTGGGGCCAACGTCCTGACTTTC.